These T cell receptor beta chains were read from a single sample in a study of T cell responses to AZD1222 COVID-19 vaccine. TCRdb's copy holds only in-frame clones and misses some; the assay was immunoSEQ multiplex PCR. This sample carries over 100,000 clones, 70% to 90% of them seen once, and the ten largest clones take approximately 17%. The source material was peripheral blood, sampled on day 0 of AZD1222 vaccination. The receptor set was obtained from an adult in good health. Each CDR3 is given with its conserved first and last residue. A D gene is named only where the DNA matches it firmly. Only some rows state a clone size, as once, few, many or a class for expanded clones.

CDR3 DNA	CDR3 protein	V gene	clone size	D gene	J gene
TGCAGCGCAATGCTCAGGAACACTGAAGCTTTCTTT	CSAMLRNTEAFF	TRBV29-1	once	.	TRBJ1-1
TGTGCCAGCAGTTTATGGGCCCGACAGGACTATGGCTACACCTTC	CASSLWARQDYGYTF	TRBV6-5	.	.	TRBJ1-2
TGTGCCAGCAGCCGAAGAATCTTGGGCGAGCAGTACTTC	CASSRRILGEQYF	TRBV11-1	.	.	TRBJ2-7
TGTGCCAGCAGAATCCAGGGAACCCTCTCCTACGAGCAGTACTTC	CASRIQGTLSYEQYF	TRBV13	.	.	TRBJ2-7
TGTGCCAGCGGAGAGGGTTGGGCAGTGACAGGGGTCCCTGAAGCTTTCTTT	CASGEGWAVTGVPEAFF	TRBV28	.	TRBD1	TRBJ1-1
TGTGCCAGCACGAGCGGGGGTAAAGAGCAGTACTTC	CASTSGGKEQYF	TRBV6-5	once	TRBD2	TRBJ2-7
TGTGCCAGCAGTTATCACTATGGCTACACCTTC	CASSYHYGYTF	TRBV6-5	.	.	TRBJ1-2
TGTGCCAGCTCACCACCAAATGAAAAACTGTTTTTT	CASSPPNEKLFF	TRBV18	.	.	TRBJ1-4
TGTGCCAGTAGCCTCACAGATACGCAGTATTTT	CASSLTDTQYF	TRBV19	.	.	TRBJ2-3
TGTGCCAGCAGCTCACGGACAGGGAAGTCCAGGAACACTGAAGCTTTCTTT	CASSSRTGKSRNTEAFF	TRBV3-1/TRBV3-2	few	TRBD1	TRBJ1-1
TGTGCCAGTTCCGGGACAGGGGGAGAGACCCAGTACTTC	CASSGTGGETQYF	TRBV18	.	TRBD1	TRBJ2-5
TGTGCCAGTTCGGACCTCGGGACAGGCCTTCCGGCGTCTCTCTTT	CASSDLGTGLPASLF	TRBV19	.	TRBD1	TRBJ1-1
TGTGCCAGCAGTCAGAGGGCGGGGGCGATGAACACTGAAGCTTTCTTT	CASSQRAGAMNTEAFF	TRBV28	.	.	TRBJ1-1